A single TCR beta chain is shown here with its context. What it binds is not known. The method was immunoSEQ multiplex PCR; TCRdb's version includes in-frame clones alone and lacks a portion of them. Among 30,000 or so clones listed, 92% were seen once. These data are taken from a study of neoadjuvant nivolumab and ipilimumab in lung cancer. General study results and limits: Resected tumors had greater TCR richness and clonality than uninvolved lung.

Losses at the gene ends were 3 bases for V and 2 bases for J; bases not matched to a gene: 4. The CDR3 loop spans 16 amino acids. Germline V gives CDR1 SGHDT, CDR2 YYEEEE. The input for sequencing was peripheral blood, taken after neoadjuvant nivolumab, alone or with ipilimumab, at or shortly before surgery. The TCR originated in an adult with non-small cell lung cancer. V usage is TRBV5-6 and J usage is TRBJ2-3; TRBD2 agrees at 12 bases. CDR3 nucleotides: TGTGCCAGCAGCTCCCGACTAGCGGGAGACACAGATACGCAGTATTTT. Translated: CASSSRLAGDTDTQYF.